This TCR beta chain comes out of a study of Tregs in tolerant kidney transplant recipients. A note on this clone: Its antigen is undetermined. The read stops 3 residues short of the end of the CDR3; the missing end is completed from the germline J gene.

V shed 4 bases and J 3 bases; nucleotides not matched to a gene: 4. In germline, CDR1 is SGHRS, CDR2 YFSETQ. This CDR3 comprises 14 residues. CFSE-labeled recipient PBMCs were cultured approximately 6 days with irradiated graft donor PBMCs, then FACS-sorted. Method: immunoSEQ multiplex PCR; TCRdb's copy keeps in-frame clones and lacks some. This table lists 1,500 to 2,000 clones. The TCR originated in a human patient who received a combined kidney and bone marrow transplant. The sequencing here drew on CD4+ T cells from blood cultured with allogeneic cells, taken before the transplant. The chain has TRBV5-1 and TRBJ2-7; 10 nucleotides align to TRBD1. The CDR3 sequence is CASSLWTGGYEQYF. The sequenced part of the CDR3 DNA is TGCGCCAGCAGCCTGTGGACAGGGGGCTACGAG.